The clone carrying this T cell receptor beta chain has a count of ten or more. CDR3 length: 17 amino acids. Germline V gene data show CDR1 as SGHAT and CDR2 as FQNNGV. Unmatched junction bases numbered 15, after V lost 2 bases and J lost 6 bases. This entry comes from a study of blood T cell repertoires in COVID-19. The overall study: Samples of COVID-19 (acute and convalescent) were obtained from the United States, Italy and Spain.

Per the authors' pipeline: Amplification of reference gene primers provided the estimated nucleated cell counts. This table comes from immunoSEQ multiplex PCR, and its TCRdb copy is limited to in-frame clones, with some not included. V and J calls and clone size are those listed in that table; D and trimming were worked out from the DNA. The repertoire holds a few hundred thousand clones, with about 81% as singletons. The chain is built from TRBV11-2 and TRBJ1-2, with 7 bases identical to TRBD1. Sequencing input: peripheral blood. The receptor comes from a woman aged 70-85 years with COVID-19, enrolled during active disease. The chain's CDR3 is CASSLSPDRQGKDGYTF. The DNA of the CDR3 is TGTGCCAGCAGCTTATCCCCCGATCGACAGGGCAAAGATGGCTACACCTTC. The variable domain in full, with the rest retrieved from reference TRBV11-2 and TRBJ1-2, is EAGVAQSPRYKIIEKRQSVAFWCNPISGHATLYWYQQILGQGPKLLIQFQNNGVVDDSQLPKDRFSAERLKGVDSTLKIQPAKLEDSAVYLCASSLSPDRQGKDGYTFGSGTRLTVV.